The rows below give T cell receptor beta chains drawn from one sample of a study of Ad26.COV2.S vaccination and SARS-CoV-2 variants. TCRdb's copy holds only in-frame clones and misses some; the assay was immunoSEQ multiplex PCR. The sample lists hundreds of thousands of clones, roughly 90% occurring once. The specimen comprised peripheral blood, sampled in a trial of Ad26.COV2.S vaccine versus placebo. The receptors were gathered from a person aged 18-60 years who received the Ad26.COV2.S COVID-19 vaccine or a placebo. Both conserved end residues are part of each CDR3. The D gene is left open where the match is weak. Clone size is stated in some rows and not others, as once, few, many or a class when expanded.

clone size: -; V gene: TRBV11-2; J gene: TRBJ2-5; D gene: TRBD1; CDR3 protein: CASSPGGVSTQYF; CDR3 DNA: TGTGCCAGCAGCCCAGGGGGAGTTAGTACCCAGTACTTC
clone size: -; V gene: TRBV5-1; J gene: TRBJ1-2; D gene: -; CDR3 protein: CASSLGRGEGYTF; CDR3 DNA: TGCGCCAGCAGCTTGGGACGGGGCGAGGGCTACACCTTC
clone size: -; V gene: TRBV30; J gene: TRBJ1-5; D gene: -; CDR3 protein: CAWSVTGLQPQHF; CDR3 DNA: TGTGCCTGGAGTGTAACAGGGCTTCAGCCCCAGCATTTT
clone size: -; V gene: TRBV6-5; J gene: TRBJ2-7; D gene: -; CDR3 protein: CASSYNGYEQYF; CDR3 DNA: TGTGCCAGCAGTTACAACGGCTACGAGCAGTACTTC
clone size: -; V gene: TRBV13; J gene: TRBJ2-7; D gene: TRBD2; CDR3 protein: CASSLTGLAQREQYF; CDR3 DNA: TGTGCCAGCAGTTTAACCGGACTAGCGCAAAGGGAGCAGTACTTC
clone size: -; V gene: TRBV18; J gene: TRBJ2-2; D gene: TRBD1; CDR3 protein: CASSRNRGPTGELFF; CDR3 DNA: TGTGCCAGCTCACGGAACAGGGGGCCCACCGGGGAGCTGTTTTTT
clone size: few; V gene: TRBV7-9; J gene: TRBJ1-2; D gene: -; CDR3 protein: CASSWMGAYGYTF; CDR3 DNA: TGTGCCAGCAGCTGGATGGGGGCCTATGGCTACACCTTC
clone size: once; V gene: TRBV29-1; J gene: TRBJ2-3; D gene: TRBD2; CDR3 protein: CSVRTSGVTDTQYF; CDR3 DNA: TGCAGCGTTCGGACTAGCGGGGTCACAGATACGCAGTATTTT
clone size: -; V gene: TRBV6-5; J gene: TRBJ1-2; D gene: -; CDR3 protein: CASMWGNYGYTF; CDR3 DNA: TGTGCCAGCATGTGGGGTAACTATGGCTACACCTTC
clone size: -; V gene: TRBV30; J gene: TRBJ2-5; D gene: -; CDR3 protein: CAWSGRQTETQYF; CDR3 DNA: TGTGCCTGGAGTGGCAGACAGACCGAGACCCAGTACTTC
clone size: once; V gene: TRBV18; J gene: TRBJ2-7; D gene: -; CDR3 protein: CASSPWTERAGEQYF; CDR3 DNA: TGTGCCAGCTCACCCTGGACAGAAAGGGCAGGCGAGCAGTACTTC
clone size: -; V gene: TRBV10-3; J gene: TRBJ1-2; D gene: -; CDR3 protein: CAISESEGIYGYTF; CDR3 DNA: TGTGCCATCAGTGAGTCGGAAGGGATCTATGGCTACACCTTC
clone size: -; V gene: TRBV4-1; J gene: TRBJ2-3; D gene: -; CDR3 protein: CASSQVKTDVSRADTQYF; CDR3 DNA: TGCGCCAGCAGCCAAGTAAAGACCGACGTCAGCAGGGCAGATACGCAGTATTTT
clone size: -; V gene: TRBV18; J gene: TRBJ2-7; D gene: -; CDR3 protein: CASSPQGSSYEQYF; CDR3 DNA: TGTGCCAGCTCACCCCAGGGAAGTTCCTACGAGCAGTACTTC
clone size: -; V gene: TRBV6-5; J gene: TRBJ2-7; D gene: TRBD1; CDR3 protein: CASMGTGPFSYEQYF; CDR3 DNA: TGTGCCAGCATGGGGACAGGGCCCTTCTCCTACGAGCAGTACTTC
clone size: -; V gene: TRBV5-8; J gene: TRBJ2-5; D gene: TRBD1; CDR3 protein: CASNPPGGGETQYF; CDR3 DNA: TGTGCCAGCAACCCCCCAGGGGGTGGGGAGACCCAGTACTTC
clone size: -; V gene: TRBV2; J gene: TRBJ2-5; D gene: -; CDR3 protein: CASSDTGRKETQYF; CDR3 DNA: TGTGCCAGCAGTGACACAGGGAGGAAGGAGACCCAGTACTTC
clone size: -; V gene: TRBV20-1; J gene: TRBJ1-2; D gene: -; CDR3 protein: CSASSGGRDYGYTF; CDR3 DNA: TGCAGTGCTAGTTCGGGGGGCAGAGACTATGGCTACACCTTC
clone size: -; V gene: TRBV14; J gene: TRBJ2-7; D gene: TRBD1; CDR3 protein: CASSQARDRGYEQYF; CDR3 DNA: TGTGCCAGCAGCCAGGCCCGGGACAGGGGGTACGAGCAGTACTTC
clone size: -; V gene: TRBV3-1/TRBV3-2; J gene: TRBJ1-1; D gene: -; CDR3 protein: CASSQPGMNTEAFF; CDR3 DNA: TGTGCCAGCAGCCAGCCAGGGATGAACACTGAAGCTTTCTTT
clone size: -; V gene: TRBV3-1/TRBV3-2; J gene: TRBJ2-7; D gene: -; CDR3 protein: CASSPSWRSSYEQYF; CDR3 DNA: TGTGCCAGCAGCCCATCGTGGAGGAGCTCCTACGAGCAGTACTTC
clone size: once; V gene: TRBV24-1; J gene: TRBJ2-7; D gene: -; CDR3 protein: CATSQAGSAEQYF; CDR3 DNA: TGTGCCACCAGTCAGGCAGGGAGCGCCGAGCAGTACTTC
clone size: -; V gene: TRBV2; J gene: TRBJ2-7; D gene: -; CDR3 protein: CASSEGYSGHEQYF; CDR3 DNA: TGTGCCAGCAGTGAAGGGTACAGTGGGCACGAGCAGTACTTC
clone size: -; V gene: TRBV6-6; J gene: TRBJ1-5; D gene: -; CDR3 protein: CASTRDLNQPQHF; CDR3 DNA: TGTGCCAGCACCCGGGACCTCAATCAGCCCCAGCATTTT
clone size: -; V gene: TRBV18; J gene: TRBJ2-2; D gene: TRBD1; CDR3 protein: CASSPIQGGNTGELFF; CDR3 DNA: TGTGCCAGCTCACCAATACAGGGGGGAAACACCGGGGAGCTGTTTTTT
clone size: -; V gene: TRBV6-1; J gene: TRBJ1-4; D gene: -; CDR3 protein: CASSDTGLEKLFF; CDR3 DNA: TGTGCCAGCAGTGACACAGGGCTCGAAAAACTGTTTTTT
clone size: -; V gene: TRBV12-3/TRBV12-4; J gene: TRBJ1-1; D gene: -; CDR3 protein: CASSLGSKLEAFF; CDR3 DNA: TGTGCCAGCAGTTTAGGTAGTAAACTTGAAGCTTTCTTT
clone size: -; V gene: TRBV4-1; J gene: TRBJ1-2; D gene: -; CDR3 protein: CASSQDYGNPGYGYTF; CDR3 DNA: TGCGCCAGCAGCCAAGATTATGGAAATCCGGGCTATGGCTACACCTTC
clone size: -; V gene: TRBV29-1; J gene: TRBJ2-7; D gene: TRBD2; CDR3 protein: CSARTSGRRGTYEQYF; CDR3 DNA: TGCAGCGCCCGGACTAGCGGGAGGAGGGGAACCTACGAGCAGTACTTC
clone size: -; V gene: TRBV5-5; J gene: TRBJ2-1; D gene: TRBD1; CDR3 protein: CASSLEVETGAKEQFF; CDR3 DNA: TGTGCCAGCAGCTTGGAGGTTGAGACAGGGGCAAAAGAGCAGTTCTTC
clone size: few; V gene: TRBV6-5; J gene: TRBJ2-7; D gene: -; CDR3 protein: CASSPDRGEQYF; CDR3 DNA: TGTGCCAGCAGTCCGGACAGAGGCGAGCAGTACTTC
clone size: -; V gene: TRBV18; J gene: TRBJ1-1; D gene: TRBD1; CDR3 protein: CASSFPGTGGAEAFF; CDR3 DNA: TGTGCCAGCTCATTTCCCGGGACAGGGGGGGCTGAAGCTTTCTTT
clone size: -; V gene: TRBV6-5; J gene: TRBJ1-2; D gene: -; CDR3 protein: CASRAQTNYGYTF; CDR3 DNA: TGTGCCAGCAGGGCACAGACTAACTATGGCTACACCTTC